This T cell receptor beta chain was identified during a study of blood T cell repertoires in COVID-19. Some clones are missing from TCRdb's copy, which holds only in-frame ones; the method was immunoSEQ multiplex PCR. The sample holds roughly 180,000 clones, over 70% seen once. This CDR3 is 16 amino acids long. Germline V lookup: CDR1 LNHNV, CDR2 YYDKDF (reference sequence). The germline V and J ends were trimmed by 4 bases and 3 bases, with 19 bases remaining between them. Participants spanned ages roughly 18 to 90 years and resided in around 25 US areas. The recovered donors of Cohort 3 showed two negative PCRs, clearance, or symptom resolution.

The source material was PBMCs or T cells enriched from blood (not recorded which). The chain links TRBV15 to TRBJ2-7; tentative D call: TRBD1 (6 bases). The TCR was taken from a man aged 45 to 65 who had recovered from COVID-19. CDR3 amino acids: CATSIHPGAFDYEQYF. In DNA form, the CDR3 reads TGTGCCACCAGCATACACCCAGGGGCGTTTGACTACGAGCAGTACTTC.